The 13 T cell receptor beta chains below come from one sample, sequenced in a study of OX40 agonist ivuxolimab in advanced cancers. The assay was immunoSEQ multiplex PCR, and TCRdb's table has in-frame clones only and misses some. The table has over 55,000 clones, around four fifths seen once. Sequencing used CD4+ or CD8+ T cells sorted from blood, obtained in a trial of the OX40 agonist ivuxolimab. The receptors stem from an adult with an advanced solid tumor such as melanoma, head and neck, liver or kidney cancer.

The chain uses TRBV30 and TRBJ2-3; D call uncertain. Germline lookup yields CDR1 GTSNPN and CDR2 SVGIG (reference sequence). The CDR3 spans 12 residues. Deletions cut 3 bases from V and 4 bases from J, with 8 bases between. This chain's CDR3 is CAWRQYPDTQYF. CDR3 sequence (DNA): TGTGCCTGGAGACAGTACCCAGATACGCAGTATTTT.

This clone has a handful of counts. The chain couples TRBV11-2 to TRBJ1-1; a weak D match, TRBD1 (5 bases). Germline V gene data show CDR1 as SGHAT and CDR2 as FQNNGV. This CDR3 region has 12 residues. Trimming left V 5 bases short and J 9 bases short, with 13 bases between. CDR3 region: CASSARDGKAFF. The CDR3 DNA is TGTGCCAGCAGCGCCCGGGACGGAAAAGCTTTCTTT.

This chain links TRBV7-3 with TRBJ2-5; 7 nucleotides agree with TRBD1. The germline V gene encodes CDR1 SGHTA and CDR2 FQGTGA. This CDR3 comprises 15 residues. The J segment lost 4 bases and the V segment lost 5 bases, leaving 10 bases of the junction unmatched. CDR3 sequence reads: CASSPGQLIRETQYF. DNA for the CDR3: TGTGCCAGCAGCCCGGGACAGCTTATTCGAGAGACCCAGTACTTC.

The chain joins TRBV7-3 to TRBJ2-7; 7 nucleotides agree with TRBD2. V gave up 4 bases and J gave up 8 bases; unmatched junction bases: 20. Per the germline V gene, CDR1 is SGHTA and CDR2 is FQGTGA. The CDR3 length is 17 residues. CDR3 sequence reads: CASSSPSLAPQPRKQYF. The CDR3 DNA reads as TGTGCCAGCAGCTCACCGTCACTAGCGCCCCAACCTAGAAAGCAGTACTTC.

This clone was counted between two and nine times. The chain is built from TRBV7-2 and TRBJ1-5; no definite D call. Germline CDR1 and CDR2: SGHTA and FQGNSA. The CDR3 has 12 amino acids. V was cut by 2 bases and J by 4 bases, with 3 bases left in between. The CDR3 nucleotides are TGTGCCAGCAGCTTATTAAATCAGCCCCAGCATTTT. Residues: CASSLLNQPQHF. Together with reference TRBV7-2 and TRBJ1-5, the CDR3 gives the full variable domain: GAGVSQSPSNKVTEKGKDVELRCDPISGHTALYWYRQSLGQGLEFLIYFQGNSAPDKSGLPSDRFSAERTGGSVSTLTIQRTQQEDSAVYLCASSLLNQPQHFGDGTRLSIL.

The gene calls are TRBV5-1 and TRBJ2-7; 9 nucleotides agree with TRBD2. The length of the CDR3 is 15 residues. Trimming took 2 bases from V and 5 from J; bases not matched to a gene: 8. The germline V gene encodes CDR1 SGHRS and CDR2 YFSETQ. CDR3 in amino acids: CASSFVGLAFDEQYF. As DNA, the CDR3 is TGCGCCAGCAGCTTCGTCGGACTAGCGTTCGACGAGCAGTACTTC.

The CDR3 sequence: CASSPVRNYGYTF. The DNA for the CDR3 is TGTGCCAGCTCACCAGTTCGCAACTATGGCTACACCTTC. The genes are TRBV18 and TRBJ1-2; D uncertain. The CDR3 has 13 amino acids. The germline V gene encodes CDR1 KGHSH and CDR2 LQKENI. V lost 2 bases to trimming and J lost 2 bases, with 6 bases between them.

The chain recombines TRBV7-9 with TRBJ1-1; D call uncertain. Germline assignment: CDR1 SEHNR and CDR2 FQNEAQ (reference sequence). The CDR3 is 15 residues long. The ends were cut back, 1 base at V and 1 base at J, with 10 bases in the middle. CDR3 sequence reads: CASSLVGGQNTEAFF. The CDR3 DNA follows: TGTGCCAGCAGCTTAGTTGGCGGGCAGAACACTGAAGCTTTCTTT.

This clone has a single count. This chain connects TRBV6-5 to TRBJ2-7, with 8 positions matching TRBD1. The V gene end was trimmed by 6 bases and the J gene end by 5 bases; junction bases not matched to a gene: 9. Germline V gene lookup returns CDR1 MNHEY and CDR2 SVGAGI. The CDR3 consists of 14 residues. The CDR3 region has the DNA TGTGCCAGCAGCGACAGGGGAGACTGGAACGAGCAGTACTTC. Protein: CASSDRGDWNEQYF.

This chain uses TRBV6-6 with TRBJ2-5, with 10 bases matching TRBD2. The trim removed 6 bases at V and 3 bases at J, leaving 4 bases unmatched. CDR1 is MNHNY and CDR2 is SVGAGI in the germline V gene (reference sequence). The CDR3 extends over 14 amino acids. CDR3 loop: CASRQAGGKETQYF. CDR3 DNA sequence: TGTGCCAGCAGGCAAGCGGGAGGGAAAGAGACCCAGTACTTC.

This clone came up a few times. V usage is TRBV29-1 and J usage is TRBJ2-6, with D tentatively TRBD1 (6 bases). Germline CDR1 SQVTM, CDR2 ANQGSEA. Trimming shortened V by 6 bases and J by 2 bases, and 14 bases separated the two germline ends. There are 15 residues in the CDR3. The CDR3 region is CSVSTHRAGANVLTF. The CDR3, as DNA: TGCAGCGTCTCAACTCACAGGGCTGGGGCCAACGTCCTGACTTTC.

This clone was counted between two and nine times. The chain is built from TRBV6-5 and TRBJ2-4, with D possibly being TRBD1 (6 bases). The CDR3 length is 16 residues. The V and J ends lost 2 bases and 4 bases respectively, with 15 bases between them. The V gene's germline CDR1 is MNHEY and CDR2 SVGAGI. Here the CDR3 reads CASSYGLAQGKNIQYF. CDR3 nucleotide sequence: TGTGCCAGCAGTTACGGTTTGGCACAGGGTAAAAACATTCAGTACTTC.

The chain joins TRBV11-3 to TRBJ2-5; tentative D call: TRBD2 (6 bases). Between the trimmed V and J ends, which lost 0 bases and 1 base, there was a span of 9 bases. This CDR3 comprises 15 residues. Germline V gene sequence: CDR1 SGHNT, CDR2 YENEEA. CDR3 residues: CASSLELGGQETQYF. The CDR3 DNA sequence: TGTGCCAGCAGCTTAGAGCTGGGGGGCCAAGAGACCCAGTACTTC.